This record looks at one T cell receptor beta chain sequence and its context. The antigen it binds to is not known. No qualities accompany the bases; no much larger clone lies one base away. PBMCs were isolated by Ficoll-Paque density gradient centrifugation. This entry is derived from a study of T-cell memory formation after mild COVID-19 (dated by TCRdb to the early 2020s). Regarding the study in general: Most TCR sequence clusters were specific to one of the two donors. Two young, previously healthy adult volunteers made up the cohort, one male and one female. In a couple of donors, T-cell clones that expanded and contracted after mild COVID-19 were tracked by sequencing TCRalpha and TCRbeta repertoires over time.

Points the paper makes about the study in general: Balanced CD4/CD8 phenotypes were observed for clones contracting from day 15 to 85, whereas a bias towards CD4+ was observed for a second wave of clones expanding from day 15 to 37. Whether the second-wave clones peaking on day 37 were SARS-CoV-2 specific was not confirmed. Only a couple of mild cases were covered by the study, and larger cohorts that include severe cases with pre-infection samples were considered necessary. Some responding clones were found in pre-infection memory, which suggests that pre-existing cross-reactive memory T cells took part in the SARS-CoV-2 response. Contracting CD4+ clones appeared mostly in the CM and EM memory subsets, whereas CD8+ clones were enriched in EMRA.

Sequencing used an Illumina NovaSeq 6000. TCRalpha and TCRbeta cDNA libraries were constructed by 5'RACE with constant-segment primers, with sample barcodes and unique molecular identifiers being introduced. RNA was extracted from every sample with Trizol reagent. Libraries were amplified in two PCR steps, with a second sample barcode and Illumina TruSeq adapters added in the second step. Libraries were sequenced on an Illumina NovaSeq with 2 x 150 bp paired-end reads. The study's processing was this. Reads were demultiplexed and collapsed into UMI-guided consensus sequences with migec v1.2.7. Using mixcr v2.1.11, UMI consensuses were aligned to TRA and TRB V and J templates and then assembled into clonotypes. Expanded or contracted clonotypes were those called significant by both edgeR and NoisET, with noise models trained on biological replicates. For edgeR calls, a false discovery rate-adjusted p below 0.01 and a log2 fold-change threshold of 1 were applied. As an exploratory analysis of dynamics, max-normalized trajectories of the 1000 most abundant clonotypes were examined by PCA with hierarchical clustering. Separately sequenced CD4+ and CD8+ repertoires were used to assign the CD4 or CD8 phenotype of responding clones. Clones were called with MiXCR by TCRdb after fastp trimmed the public reads at Q25, and only in-frame beta chains were retained. Every entry covers one CDR3 protein and lists the most common genes and DNA from its rows. The V and J calls and clone size come from TCRdb's table, not from the authors' own analysis. Recorded for this sample are approximately 450,000 distinct CDR3 sequences; 15% to 20% of them occurred a single time. The ten largest make up 9% to 15% of the sample.

Based on the germline V gene (reference sequence), the CDR1 and CDR2 sequences are LNHDA and SQIVND. After removal of 3 bases from V and 4 bases from J, the junction retains 9 bases not matched to a gene. Counted from cysteine to phenylalanine, this CDR3 has 16 amino acids. The entry retains the CDR3 DNA only, 48 bases that are in frame from base 1. This clonotype was sampled from an adult woman who had mild COVID-19 (a few samples of this study predate the infection). The sample titles of this study are shuffled in the database, so cell type and time point are left out; the donor was told from shared clones. The sequence links TRBV19 to TRBJ2-7; 10 bases in the middle match TRBD2. Sequencing used PBMCs or a T cell subset sorted from them (not recorded which). The encoded CDR3 is CASSIGVTSGTYEQYF. Read as DNA, the sequence is TGTGCCAGTAGTATCGGGGTTACTAGCGGGACGTACGAGCAGTACTTC. The full variable domain, completed from the reference TRBV19 and TRBJ2-7 proteins outside the CDR3, reads DGGITQSPKYLFRKEGQNVTLSCEQNLNHDAMYWYRQDPGQGLRLIYYSQIVNDFQKGDIAEGYSVSREKKESFPLTVTSAQKNPTAFYLCASSIGVTSGTYEQYFGPGTRLTVT.